This TCR beta chain was documented in a study of early T cells in non-severe SARS-CoV-2 infection. MiXCR, applied by TCRdb to the 5' RACE reads, yields one record per CDR3 protein. The sample lists some 81,000 distinct CDR3 sequences; 9% to 10% were seen once. This clonotype was detected only a few times. Sequences were obtained from whole blood. This receptor was obtained from an adult who was a healthcare worker with PCR-confirmed SARS-CoV-2 infection or an uninfected control (not recorded which).

This chain's CDR3 is CASSFFEANEQFF. The CDR3 DNA reads TGTGCCAGCAGCTTCTTTGAAGCAAATGAGCAGTTCTTC. The gene calls are TRBV5-5 and TRBJ2-1; no definite D call. Germline CDR1 is SGHKS and CDR2 is YYEKEE (reference sequence). The CDR3 covers 13 residues. Trimming shortened V by 2 bases and J by 7 bases, and 10 bases separated the two germline ends.